One sample yielded the 27 T cell receptor beta chains listed below, sequenced in a study of blood T cell repertoires in COVID-19. The data were produced by immunoSEQ multiplex PCR, yet TCRdb's version contains in-frame clones alone and is incomplete. The profile covers about 390,000 clones, with roughly 86% appearing a single time and under 3% taken by the ten largest. The specimen sequenced was peripheral blood. The receptors were gathered from a woman aged 55 to 70 with COVID-19, enrolled during active disease.

This rearrangement joins TRBV5-5 to TRBJ2-1, with 9 bases identical to TRBD2. The J segment lost 4 bases and the V segment lost 2 bases, leaving 16 bases of the junction unmatched. The CDR3 spans 19 residues. Germline-derived CDR1 and CDR2 are SGHKS and YYEKEE (reference sequence). This CDR3 is CASSLRLFVAGEKYNEQFF. CDR3 nucleotides: TGTGCCAGCAGCTTACGACTCTTCGTAGCGGGGGAAAAATACAATGAGCAGTTCTTC. Full variable domain (outside the CDR3, taken from reference TRBV5-5 and TRBJ2-1): DAGVTQSPTHLIKTRGQQVTLRCSPISGHKSVSWYQQVLGQGPQFIFQYYEKEERGRGNFPDRFSARQFPNYSSELNVNALLLGDSALYLCASSLRLFVAGEKYNEQFFGPGTRLTVL.

The chain couples TRBV19 to TRBJ1-2; 8 bases map to TRBD1. CDR3 length: 17 amino acids. V lost 6 bases to trimming and J lost 0 bases; unmatched junction nucleotides: 12. The germline V gene has CDR1 LNHDA and CDR2 SQIVND (reference sequence). The CDR3 nucleotides read TGTGCCAGTAGCCCATTTCGGGACAGGCCACCTAACTATGGCTACACCTTC. Amino acids: CASSPFRDRPPNYGYTF.

This sequence joins TRBV19 and TRBJ2-2; 11 bases agree with TRBD2. CDR1 LNHDA and CDR2 SQIVND come from the germline V gene (reference sequence). The V gene end was trimmed by 7 bases and the J gene end by 3 bases; junction bases not matched to a gene: 10. This CDR3 has 17 amino acids. The CDR3, as DNA: TGTGCCAGTACCCGAGGTAGCGGGGGGGCCGACACCGGGGAGCTGTTTTTT. This encodes CASTRGSGGADTGELFF.

The chain couples TRBV24-1 to TRBJ2-1; 8 bases are shared with TRBD2. The CDR3 loop spans 15 amino acids. Unmatched junction bases numbered 11, after V lost 12 bases and J lost 2 bases. Germline CDR1 and CDR2: KGHDR and SFDVKD. CDR3 protein: CASNGGAGAYNEQFF. The CDR3 DNA reads TGTGCCTCCAACGGGGGAGCGGGGGCCTACAATGAGCAGTTCTTC.

The chain employs TRBV7-2 and TRBJ2-3; tentatively, D is TRBD2 (5 bases). Between the trimmed V and J ends, which lost 1 base and 6 bases, there was a span of 11 bases. Germline V gives CDR1 SGHTA, CDR2 FQGNSA. The CDR3 has 14 residues. In DNA, the CDR3 is TGTGCCAGCAGCTTAGTCGGGGTACGGGATACGCAGTATTTT. This codes for CASSLVGVRDTQYF.

This chain joins TRBV14 and TRBJ2-3; possibly TRBD1 for D (6 bases). Germline assignment: CDR1 SGHDN and CDR2 FVKESK. This CDR3 spans 15 amino acids. With 4 bases removed from V and 1 base from J, the gap between germline ends came to 12 bases. This chain's CDR3 is CASSPDRIRTDTQYF. The CDR3 DNA follows: TGTGCCAGCAGCCCAGACAGGATTCGCACAGATACGCAGTATTTT. Variable domain in full (rest from reference TRBV14 and TRBJ2-3): EAGVTQFPSHSVIEKGQTVTLRCDPISGHDNLYWYRRVMGKEIKFLLHFVKESKQDESGMPNNRFLAERTGGTYSTLKVQPAELEDSGVYFCASSPDRIRTDTQYFGPGTRLTVL.

The sample holds a few counts of this clone. This sequence joins TRBV28 and TRBJ1-5, with 8 nucleotides matching TRBD1. CDR3 size: 18 residues. CDR1 is MDHEN, CDR2 SYDVKM, per germline. The V gene end was trimmed by 0 bases and the J gene end by 0 bases; junction bases not matched to a gene: 7. CDR3 nucleotides: TGTGCCAGCAGTTTATGGGACAGGGTGTCAGTTAGCAATCAGCCCCAGCATTTT. Translating it yields CASSLWDRVSVSNQPQHF.

J is TRBJ2-5 and V is TRBV3-1 (or the pseudogene TRBV3-2); D unresolved. The CDR3 has 13 residues. Trimming stripped 2 bases from V and 7 bases from J, with 11 bases between. CDR1 and CDR2 (germline): LGHDT, YNNKEL (reference sequence). In DNA form, the CDR3 reads TGTGCCAGCAGCCAATTGGCGTCAGGGACCCAGTACTTC. Translating it yields CASSQLASGTQYF.

This clone was recorded once. The chain has TRBV6-5 and TRBJ1-6; D may be TRBD1 (5 bases). Trimming cost V 6 bases and J 8 bases, with 17 bases left between them. There are 15 residues in the CDR3. Germline V gives CDR1 MNHEY, CDR2 SVGAGI. The DNA of the CDR3 is TGTGCCAGCAGGACGGGACTCACGGTCTATTCACCCCTCCACTTT. Translation gives CASRTGLTVYSPLHF.

V is TRBV7-8 and J is TRBJ1-5; D possibly corresponds to TRBD1 (6 bases). The CDR3 extends over 16 amino acids. Germline CDR1 is SGHVS and CDR2 is FQNEAQ. Trimming took 0 bases from V and 2 from J, leaving 11 bases between them. CDR3 DNA: TGTGCCAGCAGCTTAGCGGGGGGGCCCGGCAATCAGCCCCAGCATTTT. Its protein is CASSLAGGPGNQPQHF.

The V and J genes are TRBV3-1 (or the pseudogene TRBV3-2) and TRBJ2-7; 8 bases line up with TRBD1. Germline V gives CDR1 LGHDT, CDR2 YNNKEL (reference sequence). Trimming cost V 2 bases and J 2 bases; bases outside gene matches: 2. The CDR3 is made up of 14 amino acids. The CDR3 loop is CASSQQGAAYEQYF. As DNA, the CDR3 is TGTGCCAGCAGCCAACAGGGGGCCGCCTACGAGCAGTACTTC.

The chain carries TRBV6-1 and TRBJ2-5, with 12 bases aligning to TRBD2. Germline V gene data show CDR1 as MNHNS and CDR2 as SASEGT. The ends lost 3 bases at V and 0 bases at J; junction bases unmatched: 8. The CDR3 covers 18 residues. CDR3 in amino acids: CASSEGRLAGGYQETQYF. The CDR3 region has the DNA TGTGCCAGCAGTGAGGGTCGGCTAGCGGGGGGGTACCAAGAGACCCAGTACTTC.

This clone was seen just once. The chain employs TRBV7-6 and TRBJ2-1; 7 nucleotides align to TRBD1. The CDR3 length is 14 residues. The germline V gene has CDR1 SGHVS and CDR2 FNYEAQ. V was pared by 5 bases and J by 9 bases, with 10 bases of the junction left unmatched. DNA of the CDR3: TGTGCCAGCAGCCCGCTCGACAGGGAGAGTGAGCAGTTCTTC. As protein: CASSPLDRESEQFF.

The gene calls are TRBV7-2 and TRBJ2-2; maybe TRBD2 (6 bases). Germline values: CDR1 SGHTA, CDR2 FQGNSA. The CDR3 totals 18 residues. The V end was cut by 3 bases, the J end by 3 bases, with 20 bases between. The CDR3 loop reads CASSFLRVTRGDTGELFF. The CDR3 bases are TGTGCCAGCAGCTTCCTCCGAGTGACTAGGGGAGACACCGGGGAGCTGTTTTTT.

This chain connects TRBV6-5 to TRBJ1-1; D possibly corresponds to TRBD1 (5 bases). Trimming removed 5 bases at V and 1 base at J, with 5 bases between. Germline CDR1 is MNHEY and CDR2 is SVGAGI. The length of the CDR3 is 12 residues. CDR3 loop: CASSRGNTEAFF. CDR3 nucleotides: TGTGCCAGCAGTAGGGGGAACACTGAAGCTTTCTTT.

This clone was seen only once. The rearrangement links TRBV19 to TRBJ1-1; tentatively, D is TRBD1 (6 bases). Germline CDR1 is LNHDA and CDR2 is SQIVND (reference sequence). This CDR3 comprises 12 residues. V was shortened by 7 bases and J by 4 bases, with 10 bases between the two germline ends. Here the CDR3 DNA reads TGTGCCAGTACCCAGGGGAGCACTGAAGCTTTCTTT. It is translated as CASTQGSTEAFF. Full variable domain (rest looked up from reference TRBV19 and TRBJ1-1): DGGITQSPKYLFRKEGQNVTLSCEQNLNHDAMYWYRQDPGQGLRLIYYSQIVNDFQKGDIAEGYSVSREKKESFPLTVTSAQKNPTAFYLCASTQGSTEAFFGQGTRLTVV.

There are a few counts of this clone. This chain connects TRBV19 to TRBJ1-2; D unclear. V was pared by 1 base and J by 3 bases, with 12 bases between. The CDR3 spans 15 residues. Germline CDR1 LNHDA, CDR2 SQIVND (reference sequence). This chain's CDR3 is CASSIARRADYGYTF. In nucleotides, the CDR3 is TGTGCCAGTAGTATAGCGCGGCGGGCAGACTATGGCTACACCTTC.

The chain has TRBV5-1 and TRBJ2-3; 9 nucleotides agree with TRBD2. The junction had 5 bases not matched to a gene; V was cut back by 1 base and J by 2 bases. Germline CDR1 is SGHRS and CDR2 is YFSETQ. The CDR3 has 16 amino acids. CDR3 bases: TGCGCCAGCAGCTTGTCTAGCGGGATAATCACAGATACGCAGTATTTT. Amino acids: CASSLSSGIITDTQYF.

V is TRBV19 and J is TRBJ1-2, with D perhaps matching TRBD1 (5 bases). The CDR3 sequence is 13 residues long. V was trimmed by 9 bases and J by 2 bases, leaving 13 bases between them. Germline lookup yields CDR1 LNHDA and CDR2 SQIVND (reference sequence). The CDR3 spells CASQGAGNYGYTF. The CDR3 DNA follows: TGTGCCAGCCAAGGGGCAGGGAACTATGGCTACACCTTC.

This chain connects TRBV4-2 to TRBJ2-2; D is uncertain. CDR3 size: 12 residues. CDR1 LGHNA and CDR2 YNFKEQ come from the germline V gene. Trimming took off 7 bases at V and 7 bases at J, with 10 bases between the two ends. The CDR3 DNA reads TGTGCCAGCACGGCTAGGCTCGGGGAGCTGTTTTTT. It specifies CASTARLGELFF.

J is TRBJ2-5 and V is TRBV18; 9 nucleotides align to TRBD1. The V gene end was trimmed by 4 bases and the J gene end by 3 bases; junction bases not matched to a gene: 3. Germline V gene lookup returns CDR1 KGHSH and CDR2 LQKENI. The CDR3 loop spans 14 amino acids. The CDR3 sequence is CASSRRQGEETQYF. In DNA form, the CDR3 reads TGTGCCAGCTCACGACGACAGGGGGAAGAGACCCAGTACTTC. Drawing the rest from reference TRBV18 and TRBJ2-5, the complete variable domain is NAGVMQNPRHLVRRRGQEARLRCSPMKGHSHVYWYRQLPEEGLKFMVYLQKENIIDESGMPKERFSAEFPKEGPSILRIQQVVRGDSAAYFCASSRRQGEETQYFGPGTRLLVL.

The J gene is TRBJ1-4, the V gene TRBV30; D might be TRBD1 (5 bases). Germline V lookup: CDR1 GTSNPN, CDR2 SVGIG (reference sequence). The CDR3 has 13 amino acids. The V end was cut by 3 bases, the J end by 6 bases, with 11 bases between. DNA of the CDR3: TGTGCCTGGAGCCCAGGGTCGGATGAAAAACTGTTTTTT. Translated: CAWSPGSDEKLFF.

This chain uses TRBV19 with TRBJ2-5; maybe TRBD1 (5 bases). V was cut by 5 bases and J by 4 bases, with 11 bases left in between. The CDR3 contains 13 residues. CDR1 is LNHDA, CDR2 SQIVND, per germline (reference sequence). The chain's CDR3 is CASSPGRGETQYF. For the CDR3, the DNA is TGTGCCAGTAGTCCAGGGCGTGGAGAGACCCAGTACTTC.

The chain uses TRBV5-1 and TRBJ2-6; unclear D gene. This CDR3 is 14 amino acids long. CDR1 is SGHRS, CDR2 YFSETQ, per germline. Trimming cost V 2 bases and J 0 bases, with 3 bases left between them. This CDR3 reads CASSFNSGANVLTF. CDR3 nucleotide sequence: TGCGCCAGCAGCTTTAACTCTGGGGCCAACGTCCTGACTTTC.

This chain links TRBV27 with TRBJ1-1; the D is unclear. The CDR3 is 15 residues long. Trimming pared 8 bases from V and 6 bases from J, leaving 22 bases between. Germline V gives CDR1 MNHEY, CDR2 SMNVEV (reference sequence). The CDR3 loop is CASRRISAGQSEAFF. CDR3 DNA: TGTGCCAGCCGCCGTATTAGCGCGGGTCAATCTGAAGCTTTCTTT.

V is TRBV9 and J is TRBJ1-1, with 9 nucleotides matching TRBD1. V lost 3 bases and J lost 11; bases outside the gene matches: 11. Germline V gives CDR1 SGDLS, CDR2 YYNGEE. The CDR3 is 14 amino acids. CDR3 nucleotide sequence: TGTGCCAGCAGCGCCTCGGGACAGGGAAATCGCGCTTTCTTT. Translation: CASSASGQGNRAFF.

The rearrangement links TRBV5-1 to TRBJ2-1; TRBD2 aligns across 11 bases. The trim removed 5 bases at V and 7 bases at J, leaving 11 bases unmatched. Germline CDR1 is SGHRS and CDR2 is YFSETQ. CDR3 size: 16 residues. The chain's CDR3 is CASRLLSGLAANEQFF. The CDR3 nucleotides are TGCGCCAGCAGGCTGCTTTCGGGACTAGCGGCTAATGAGCAGTTCTTC.